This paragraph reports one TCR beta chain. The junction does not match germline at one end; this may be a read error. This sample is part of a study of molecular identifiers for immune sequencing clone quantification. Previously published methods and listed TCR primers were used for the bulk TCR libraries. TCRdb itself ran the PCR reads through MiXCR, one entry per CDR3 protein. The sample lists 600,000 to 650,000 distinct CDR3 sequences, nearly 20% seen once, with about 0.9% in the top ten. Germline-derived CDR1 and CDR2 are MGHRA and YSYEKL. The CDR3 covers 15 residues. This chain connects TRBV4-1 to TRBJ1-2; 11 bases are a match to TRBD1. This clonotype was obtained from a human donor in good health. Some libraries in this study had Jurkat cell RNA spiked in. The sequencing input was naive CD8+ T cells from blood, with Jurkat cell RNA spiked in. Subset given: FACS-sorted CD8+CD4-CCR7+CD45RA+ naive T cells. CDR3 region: CAISQGQGGFYGYTF. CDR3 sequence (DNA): TGCGCCATCAGCCAGGGACAGGGGGGTTTCTATGGCTACACCTTC.